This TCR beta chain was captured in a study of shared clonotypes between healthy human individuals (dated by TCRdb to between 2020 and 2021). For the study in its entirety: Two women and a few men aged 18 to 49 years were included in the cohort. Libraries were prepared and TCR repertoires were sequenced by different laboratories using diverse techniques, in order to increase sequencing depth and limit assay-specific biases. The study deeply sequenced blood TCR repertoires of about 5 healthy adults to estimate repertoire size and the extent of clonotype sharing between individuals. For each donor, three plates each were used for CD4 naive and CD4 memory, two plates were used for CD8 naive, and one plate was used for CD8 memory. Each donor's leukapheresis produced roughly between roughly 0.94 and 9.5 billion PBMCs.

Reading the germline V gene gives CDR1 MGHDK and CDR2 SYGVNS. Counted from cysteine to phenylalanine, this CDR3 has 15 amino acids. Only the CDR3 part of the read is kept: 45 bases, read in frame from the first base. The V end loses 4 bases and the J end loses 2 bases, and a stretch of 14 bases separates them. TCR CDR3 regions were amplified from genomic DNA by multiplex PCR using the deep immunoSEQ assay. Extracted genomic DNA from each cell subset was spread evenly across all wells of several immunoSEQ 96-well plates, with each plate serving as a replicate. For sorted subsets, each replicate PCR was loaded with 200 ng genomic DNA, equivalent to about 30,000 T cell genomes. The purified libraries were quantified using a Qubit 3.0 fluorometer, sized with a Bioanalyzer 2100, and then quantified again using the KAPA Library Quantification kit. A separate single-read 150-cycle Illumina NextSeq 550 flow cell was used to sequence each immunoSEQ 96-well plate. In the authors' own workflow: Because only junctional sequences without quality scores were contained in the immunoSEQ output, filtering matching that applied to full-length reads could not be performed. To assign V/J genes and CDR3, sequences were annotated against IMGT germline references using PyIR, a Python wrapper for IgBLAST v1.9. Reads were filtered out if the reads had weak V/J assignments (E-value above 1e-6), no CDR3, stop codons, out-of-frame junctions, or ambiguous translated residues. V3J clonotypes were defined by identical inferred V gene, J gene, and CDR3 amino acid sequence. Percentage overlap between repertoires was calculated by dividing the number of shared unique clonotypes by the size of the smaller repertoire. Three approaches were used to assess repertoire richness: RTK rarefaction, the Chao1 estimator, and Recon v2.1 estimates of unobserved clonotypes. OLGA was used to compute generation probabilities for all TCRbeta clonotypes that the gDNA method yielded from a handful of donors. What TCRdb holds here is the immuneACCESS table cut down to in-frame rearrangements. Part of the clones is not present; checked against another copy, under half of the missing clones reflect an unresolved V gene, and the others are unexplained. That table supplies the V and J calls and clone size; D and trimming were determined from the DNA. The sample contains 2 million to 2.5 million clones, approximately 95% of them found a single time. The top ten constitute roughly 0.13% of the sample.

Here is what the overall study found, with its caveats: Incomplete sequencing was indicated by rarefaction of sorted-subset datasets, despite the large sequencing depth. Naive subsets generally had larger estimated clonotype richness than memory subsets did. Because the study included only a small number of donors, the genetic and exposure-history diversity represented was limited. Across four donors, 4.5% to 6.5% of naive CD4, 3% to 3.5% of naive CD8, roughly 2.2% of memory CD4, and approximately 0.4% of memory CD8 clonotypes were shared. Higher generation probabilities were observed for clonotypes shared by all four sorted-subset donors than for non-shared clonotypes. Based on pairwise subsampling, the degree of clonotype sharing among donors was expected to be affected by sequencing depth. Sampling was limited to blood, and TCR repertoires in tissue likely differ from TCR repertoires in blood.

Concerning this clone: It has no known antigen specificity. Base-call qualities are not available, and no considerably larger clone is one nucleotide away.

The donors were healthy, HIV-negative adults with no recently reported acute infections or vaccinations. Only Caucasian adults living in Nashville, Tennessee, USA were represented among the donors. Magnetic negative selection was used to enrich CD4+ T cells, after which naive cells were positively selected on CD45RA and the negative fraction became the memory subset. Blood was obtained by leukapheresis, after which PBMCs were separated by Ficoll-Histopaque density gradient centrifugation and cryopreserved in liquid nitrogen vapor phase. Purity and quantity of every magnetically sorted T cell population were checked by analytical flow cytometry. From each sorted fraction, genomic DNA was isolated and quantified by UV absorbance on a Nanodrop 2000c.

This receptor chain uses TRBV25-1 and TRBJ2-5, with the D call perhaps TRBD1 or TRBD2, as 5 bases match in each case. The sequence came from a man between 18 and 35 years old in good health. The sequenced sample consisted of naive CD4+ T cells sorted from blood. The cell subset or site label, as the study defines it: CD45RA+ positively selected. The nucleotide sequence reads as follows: TGTGCCAGCAGTGCCCGGGACGGATTTCAAGAGACCCAGTACTTC. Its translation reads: CASSARDGFQETQYF.